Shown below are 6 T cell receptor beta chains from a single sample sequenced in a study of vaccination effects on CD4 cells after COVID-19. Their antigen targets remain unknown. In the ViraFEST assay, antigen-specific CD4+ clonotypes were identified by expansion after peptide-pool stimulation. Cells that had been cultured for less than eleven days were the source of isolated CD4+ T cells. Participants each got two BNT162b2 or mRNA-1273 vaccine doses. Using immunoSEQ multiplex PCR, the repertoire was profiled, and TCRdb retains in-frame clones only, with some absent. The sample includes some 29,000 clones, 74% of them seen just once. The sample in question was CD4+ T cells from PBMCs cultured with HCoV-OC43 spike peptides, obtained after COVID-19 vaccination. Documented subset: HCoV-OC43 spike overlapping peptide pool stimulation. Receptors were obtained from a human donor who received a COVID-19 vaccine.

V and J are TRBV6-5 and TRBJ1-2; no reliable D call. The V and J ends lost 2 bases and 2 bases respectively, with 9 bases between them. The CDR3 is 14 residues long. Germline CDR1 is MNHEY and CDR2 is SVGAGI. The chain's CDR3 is CASSYREENYGYTF. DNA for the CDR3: TGTGCCAGCAGTTACAGGGAGGAGAACTATGGCTACACCTTC.

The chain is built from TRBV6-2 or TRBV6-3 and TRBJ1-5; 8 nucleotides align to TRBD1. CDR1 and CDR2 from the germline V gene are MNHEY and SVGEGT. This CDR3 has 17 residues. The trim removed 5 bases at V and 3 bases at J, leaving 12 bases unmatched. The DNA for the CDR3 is TGTGCCAGCAGTCCATCCCACTGGACAGGGCTCAATCAGCCCCAGCATTTT. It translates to CASSPSHWTGLNQPQHF.

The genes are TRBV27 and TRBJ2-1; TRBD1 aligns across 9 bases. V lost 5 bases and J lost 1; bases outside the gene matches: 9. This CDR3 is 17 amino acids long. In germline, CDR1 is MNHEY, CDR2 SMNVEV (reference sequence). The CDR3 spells CASSVRSGTGSYNEQFF. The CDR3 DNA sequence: TGTGCCAGCAGTGTCCGAAGCGGGACAGGGTCCTACAATGAGCAGTTCTTC.

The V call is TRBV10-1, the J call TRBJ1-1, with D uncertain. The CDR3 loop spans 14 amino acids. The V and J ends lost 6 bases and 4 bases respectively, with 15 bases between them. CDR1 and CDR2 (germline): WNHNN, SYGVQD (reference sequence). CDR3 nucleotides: TGCGCCAGCAGCGATGAACCCTGGGGCACTGAAGCTTTCTTT. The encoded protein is CASSDEPWGTEAFF.

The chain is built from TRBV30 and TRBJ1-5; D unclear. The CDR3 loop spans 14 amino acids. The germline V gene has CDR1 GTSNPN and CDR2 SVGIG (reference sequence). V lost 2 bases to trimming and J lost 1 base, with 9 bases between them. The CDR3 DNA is TGTGCCTGGAGTACCCTCGCAAGCAATCAGCCCCAGCATTTT. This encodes CAWSTLASNQPQHF.

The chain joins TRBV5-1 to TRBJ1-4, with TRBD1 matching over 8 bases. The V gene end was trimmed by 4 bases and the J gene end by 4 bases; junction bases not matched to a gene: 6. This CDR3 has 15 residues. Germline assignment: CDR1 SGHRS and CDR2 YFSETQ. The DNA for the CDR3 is TGCGCCAGCAGCGAGACAGGGGCCGGTAATGAAAAACTGTTTTTT. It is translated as CASSETGAGNEKLFF.